This T cell receptor beta chain was obtained from a study of CD8 T cells in ankylosing spondylitis. From the 5' RACE reads, TCRdb called clonotypes with MiXCR, one entry per CDR3 protein. The sample records about 69,000 distinct CDR3 sequences, roughly 5.2% being singletons. This clonotype showed up many times. Its antigen is undetermined. Findings of the study overall: In the blood and synovial fluid of reactive arthritis, some motif variants had been previously reported.

Looked up from germline, CDR1 is SGHVS and CDR2 is FNYEAQ. V gave up 5 bases and J gave up 4 bases; unmatched junction bases: 9. The CDR3 is made up of 16 amino acids. Specimen: blood, either unsorted or a sorted T cell fraction (not recorded which). This clonotype originated in a male donor with ankylosing spondylitis or in good health (not recorded which). The chain is built from TRBV7-6 and TRBJ2-2; TRBD1 agrees at 8 bases. CDR3 in amino acids: CASSQEATGATGELFF. CDR3 DNA: TGTGCCAGCAGCCAGGAAGCGACAGGGGCCACCGGGGAGCTGTTTTTT.